This T cell receptor beta chain was documented in a study of T cells after posttransplantation cyclophosphamide. The repertoire was sequenced with immunoSEQ multiplex PCR; TCRdb's copy has only in-frame clones and lacks some. This repertoire shows several thousand clones, approximately 89% found once; its top ten account for roughly 1.5%. Overall study results and limits: Skin or GI-infiltrating T cells shared few TRB sequences with blood. Donor-recipient repertoire similarity was low at 1-2 months, rising over year one.

On this clone itself: The antigen remains undetermined. At one boundary the junction diverges from the germline segment, which might be a read error. Additional DNA sequences in this sample encode the identical CDR3.

The CDR3 loop spans 15 amino acids. Per germline, CDR1 MNHEY and CDR2 SVGAGI. The receptor comes from a woman in her fifties or sixties in good health, CMV-negative, and a related stem cell transplant donor. Material: memory CD4+ T cells sorted from PBMCs. This chain links TRBV6-5 with TRBJ1-6; maybe TRBD1 (5 bases). This chain's CDR3 is CASSHRSSYNSPLHF. CDR3 bases: TGTGCCAGCAGCCACAGGAGCTCCTATAATTCCCCCCTCCACTTT.